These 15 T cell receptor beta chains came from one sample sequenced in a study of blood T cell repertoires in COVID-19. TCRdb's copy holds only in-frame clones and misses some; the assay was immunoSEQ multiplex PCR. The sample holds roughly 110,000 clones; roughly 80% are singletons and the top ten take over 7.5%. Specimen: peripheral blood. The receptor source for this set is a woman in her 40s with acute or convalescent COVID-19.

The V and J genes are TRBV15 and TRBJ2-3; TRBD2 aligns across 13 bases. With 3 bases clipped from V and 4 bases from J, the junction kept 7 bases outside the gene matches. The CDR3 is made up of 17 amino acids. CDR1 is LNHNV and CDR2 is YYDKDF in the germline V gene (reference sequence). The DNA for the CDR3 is TGTGCCACCAGCAGGAGGCCGGGACTAGCGGGGTCAGATACGCAGTATTTT. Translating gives CATSRRPGLAGSDTQYF.

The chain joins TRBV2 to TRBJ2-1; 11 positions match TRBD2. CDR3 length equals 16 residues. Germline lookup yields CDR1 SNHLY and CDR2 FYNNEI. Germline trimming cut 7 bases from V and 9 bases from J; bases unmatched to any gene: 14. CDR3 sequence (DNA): TGTGCCAGCAACAATTCTCCTAGCGGGGGGTTCGGTGAGCAGTTCTTC. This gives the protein CASNNSPSGGFGEQFF. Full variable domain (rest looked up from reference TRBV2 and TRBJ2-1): EPEVTQTPSHQVTQMGQEVILRCVPISNHLYFYWYRQILGQKVEFLVSFYNNEISEKSEIFDDQFSVERPDGSNFTLKIRSTKLEDSAMYFCASNNSPSGGFGEQFFGPGTRLTVL.

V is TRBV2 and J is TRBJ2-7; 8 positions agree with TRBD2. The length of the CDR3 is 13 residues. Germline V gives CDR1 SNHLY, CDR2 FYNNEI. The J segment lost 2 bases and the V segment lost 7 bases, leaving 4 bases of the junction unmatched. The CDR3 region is CASKSGGPYEQYF. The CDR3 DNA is TGTGCCAGCAAATCGGGGGGGCCCTACGAGCAGTACTTC. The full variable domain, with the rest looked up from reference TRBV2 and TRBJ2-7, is EPEVTQTPSHQVTQMGQEVILRCVPISNHLYFYWYRQILGQKVEFLVSFYNNEISEKSEIFDDQFSVERPDGSNFTLKIRSTKLEDSAMYFCASKSGGPYEQYFGPGTRLTVT.

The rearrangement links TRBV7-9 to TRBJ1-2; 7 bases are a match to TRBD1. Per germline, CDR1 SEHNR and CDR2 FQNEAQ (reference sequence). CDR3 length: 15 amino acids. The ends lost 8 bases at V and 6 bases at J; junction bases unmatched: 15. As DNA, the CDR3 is TGTGCCAGCGAATACAGGGGCCGTACTATCAATGGCTACACCTTC. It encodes CASEYRGRTINGYTF.

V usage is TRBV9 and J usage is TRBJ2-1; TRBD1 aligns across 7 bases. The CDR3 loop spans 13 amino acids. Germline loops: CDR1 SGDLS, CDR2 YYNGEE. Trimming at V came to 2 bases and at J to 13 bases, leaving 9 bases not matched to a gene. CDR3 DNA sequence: TGTGCCAGCAGCGTCGGACAGGCTGGGACACAGTTCTTC. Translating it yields CASSVGQAGTQFF.

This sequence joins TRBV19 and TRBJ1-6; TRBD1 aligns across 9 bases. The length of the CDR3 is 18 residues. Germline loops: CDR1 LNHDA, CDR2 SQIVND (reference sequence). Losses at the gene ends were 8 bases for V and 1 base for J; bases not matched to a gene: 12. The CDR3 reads CASSRRTGAGSYNSPLHF. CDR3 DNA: TGTGCCAGTTCCCGGAGGACAGGGGCGGGGTCCTATAATTCACCCCTCCACTTT.

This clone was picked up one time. CDR3 loop: CASSLREHNSPLHF. CDR3 nucleotides: TGTGCCAGCAGTTTACGAGAACATAATTCACCCCTCCACTTT. The V call is TRBV27, the J call TRBJ1-6; no clear D gene. Trimming took off 2 bases at V and 5 bases at J, with 7 bases between the two ends. There are 14 residues in the CDR3. The V gene's germline CDR1 is MNHEY and CDR2 SMNVEV (reference sequence).

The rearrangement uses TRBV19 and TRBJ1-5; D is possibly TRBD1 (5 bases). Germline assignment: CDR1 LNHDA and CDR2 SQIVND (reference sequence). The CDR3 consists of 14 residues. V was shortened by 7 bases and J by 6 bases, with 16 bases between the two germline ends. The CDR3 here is CASKVGQGGQPQHF. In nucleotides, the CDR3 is TGTGCCAGTAAAGTGGGTCAGGGTGGTCAGCCCCAGCATTTT.

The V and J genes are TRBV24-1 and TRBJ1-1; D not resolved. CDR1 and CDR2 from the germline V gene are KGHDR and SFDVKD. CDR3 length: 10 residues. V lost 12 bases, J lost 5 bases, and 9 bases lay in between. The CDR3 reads CAANGTEAFF. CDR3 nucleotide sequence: TGTGCCGCCAACGGGACTGAAGCTTTCTTT.

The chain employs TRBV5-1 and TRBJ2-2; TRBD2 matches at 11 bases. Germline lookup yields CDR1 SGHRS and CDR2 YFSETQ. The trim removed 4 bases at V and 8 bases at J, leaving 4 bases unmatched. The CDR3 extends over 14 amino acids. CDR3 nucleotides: TGCGCCAGCAGCAAGGGACTAGCGGAGGGGGAGCTGTTTTTT. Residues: CASSKGLAEGELFF.

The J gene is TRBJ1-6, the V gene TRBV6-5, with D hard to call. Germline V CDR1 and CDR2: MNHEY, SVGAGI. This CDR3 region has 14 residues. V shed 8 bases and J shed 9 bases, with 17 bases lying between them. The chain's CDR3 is CASRDWEASSPLHF. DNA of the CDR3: TGTGCCAGCCGCGATTGGGAGGCGAGTTCACCCCTCCACTTT.

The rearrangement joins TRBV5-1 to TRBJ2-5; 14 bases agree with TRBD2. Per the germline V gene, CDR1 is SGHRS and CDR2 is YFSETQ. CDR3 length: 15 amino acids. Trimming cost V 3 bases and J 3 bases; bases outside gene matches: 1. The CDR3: CASSWTSGGKETQYF. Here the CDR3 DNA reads TGCGCCAGCAGCTGGACTAGCGGGGGGAAAGAGACCCAGTACTTC. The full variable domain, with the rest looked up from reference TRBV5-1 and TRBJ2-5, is KAGVTQTPRYLIKTRGQQVTLSCSPISGHRSVSWYQQTPGQGLQFLFEYFSETQRNKGNFPGRFSGRQFSNSRSEMNVSTLELGDSALYLCASSWTSGGKETQYFGPGTRLLVL.

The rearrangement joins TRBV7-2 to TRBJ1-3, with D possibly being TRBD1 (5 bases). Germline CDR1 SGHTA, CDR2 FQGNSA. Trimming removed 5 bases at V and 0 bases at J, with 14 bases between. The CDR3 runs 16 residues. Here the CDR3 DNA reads TGTGCCAGCAGCCCTGGGCGGGGCCGCTCTGGAAACACCATATATTTT. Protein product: CASSPGRGRSGNTIYF.

CDR3 amino acids: CATTARDRGPGYTF. The DNA for the CDR3 is TGTGCCACCACCGCCCGGGACAGGGGGCCCGGCTACACCTTC. V usage is TRBV6-5 and J usage is TRBJ1-2, with 12 positions matching TRBD1. The V segment lost 10 bases and the J segment 8 bases; nucleotides outside the gene matches: 11. Germline CDR1 is MNHEY and CDR2 is SVGAGI. The CDR3 consists of 14 residues.

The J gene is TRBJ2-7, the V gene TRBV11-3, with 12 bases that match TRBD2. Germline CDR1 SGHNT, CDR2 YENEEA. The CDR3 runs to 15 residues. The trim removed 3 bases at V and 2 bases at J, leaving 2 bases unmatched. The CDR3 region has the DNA TGTGCCAGCAGCTTCGGACTAGCGGGGCCCTACGAGCAGTACTTC. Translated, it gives CASSFGLAGPYEQYF.